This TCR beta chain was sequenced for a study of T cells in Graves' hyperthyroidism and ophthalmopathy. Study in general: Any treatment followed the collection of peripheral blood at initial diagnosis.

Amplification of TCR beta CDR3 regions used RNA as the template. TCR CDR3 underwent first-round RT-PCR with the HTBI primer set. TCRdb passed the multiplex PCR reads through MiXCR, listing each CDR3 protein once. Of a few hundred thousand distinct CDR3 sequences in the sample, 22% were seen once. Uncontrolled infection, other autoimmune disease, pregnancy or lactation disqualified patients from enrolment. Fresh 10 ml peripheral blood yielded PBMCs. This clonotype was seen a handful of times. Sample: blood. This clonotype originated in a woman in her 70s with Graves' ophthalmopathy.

The CDR3 region has the DNA TGTGCCGGCGGCGGGAACGAGCAGTACTTC. Protein product: CAGGGNEQYF. The rearrangement uses TRBV2 and TRBJ2-7; a possible D gene is TRBD2 (6 bases). The CDR3 runs to 10 residues. CDR1 and CDR2 from the germline V gene are SNHLY and FYNNEI. The V end was cut by 11 bases, the J end by 5 bases, with 10 bases between.